This entry describes one T cell receptor (beta chain). The antigen is undetermined. Other DNA sequences within the sample encode an identical CDR3. The stimulus was an HIV-1 Gag 15-mer peptide pool, 0.95 to 1 ug/peptide/mL. CD40L/CD69 double-negative CD45RO-high memory CD4+ T cells were collected. The data derive from a study of persistence of HIV-infected CD4 T cells. Study-wide points: Within sorted populations, more oligoclonal TCRs accompanied more oligoclonal proviruses. Antigen-responding cells were enriched for degenerate expanded CDR3beta sequences.

The immunoSEQ assay was version 4, run in survey mode. Each sample used up to roughly 1 ug genomic DNA diluted to roughly 10 ng/uL. TCRdb's table, derived via immunoSEQ multiplex PCR, lists solely in-frame clones and lacks some. The repertoire holds more than 30,000 clones, 82% seen once, with about 18% in the top ten. The sample consisted of CD4+ T cells sorted from PBMCs after roughly 18-hour stimulation, taken from a patient who received antiretroviral therapy. The source is an adult woman with HIV who was CMV-seropositive.

CDR3: CASSPDRTRNTEAFF. The CDR3 DNA reads as TGTGCCAGCTCACCCGACAGAACGAGGAACACTGAAGCTTTCTTT. V usage is TRBV18 and J usage is TRBJ1-1; maybe TRBD1 (5 bases). The V end lost 3 bases, the J end lost 1 base, and 12 bases lay between the germline ends. The length of the CDR3 is 15 residues. From germline, CDR1 is KGHSH and CDR2 LQKENI.